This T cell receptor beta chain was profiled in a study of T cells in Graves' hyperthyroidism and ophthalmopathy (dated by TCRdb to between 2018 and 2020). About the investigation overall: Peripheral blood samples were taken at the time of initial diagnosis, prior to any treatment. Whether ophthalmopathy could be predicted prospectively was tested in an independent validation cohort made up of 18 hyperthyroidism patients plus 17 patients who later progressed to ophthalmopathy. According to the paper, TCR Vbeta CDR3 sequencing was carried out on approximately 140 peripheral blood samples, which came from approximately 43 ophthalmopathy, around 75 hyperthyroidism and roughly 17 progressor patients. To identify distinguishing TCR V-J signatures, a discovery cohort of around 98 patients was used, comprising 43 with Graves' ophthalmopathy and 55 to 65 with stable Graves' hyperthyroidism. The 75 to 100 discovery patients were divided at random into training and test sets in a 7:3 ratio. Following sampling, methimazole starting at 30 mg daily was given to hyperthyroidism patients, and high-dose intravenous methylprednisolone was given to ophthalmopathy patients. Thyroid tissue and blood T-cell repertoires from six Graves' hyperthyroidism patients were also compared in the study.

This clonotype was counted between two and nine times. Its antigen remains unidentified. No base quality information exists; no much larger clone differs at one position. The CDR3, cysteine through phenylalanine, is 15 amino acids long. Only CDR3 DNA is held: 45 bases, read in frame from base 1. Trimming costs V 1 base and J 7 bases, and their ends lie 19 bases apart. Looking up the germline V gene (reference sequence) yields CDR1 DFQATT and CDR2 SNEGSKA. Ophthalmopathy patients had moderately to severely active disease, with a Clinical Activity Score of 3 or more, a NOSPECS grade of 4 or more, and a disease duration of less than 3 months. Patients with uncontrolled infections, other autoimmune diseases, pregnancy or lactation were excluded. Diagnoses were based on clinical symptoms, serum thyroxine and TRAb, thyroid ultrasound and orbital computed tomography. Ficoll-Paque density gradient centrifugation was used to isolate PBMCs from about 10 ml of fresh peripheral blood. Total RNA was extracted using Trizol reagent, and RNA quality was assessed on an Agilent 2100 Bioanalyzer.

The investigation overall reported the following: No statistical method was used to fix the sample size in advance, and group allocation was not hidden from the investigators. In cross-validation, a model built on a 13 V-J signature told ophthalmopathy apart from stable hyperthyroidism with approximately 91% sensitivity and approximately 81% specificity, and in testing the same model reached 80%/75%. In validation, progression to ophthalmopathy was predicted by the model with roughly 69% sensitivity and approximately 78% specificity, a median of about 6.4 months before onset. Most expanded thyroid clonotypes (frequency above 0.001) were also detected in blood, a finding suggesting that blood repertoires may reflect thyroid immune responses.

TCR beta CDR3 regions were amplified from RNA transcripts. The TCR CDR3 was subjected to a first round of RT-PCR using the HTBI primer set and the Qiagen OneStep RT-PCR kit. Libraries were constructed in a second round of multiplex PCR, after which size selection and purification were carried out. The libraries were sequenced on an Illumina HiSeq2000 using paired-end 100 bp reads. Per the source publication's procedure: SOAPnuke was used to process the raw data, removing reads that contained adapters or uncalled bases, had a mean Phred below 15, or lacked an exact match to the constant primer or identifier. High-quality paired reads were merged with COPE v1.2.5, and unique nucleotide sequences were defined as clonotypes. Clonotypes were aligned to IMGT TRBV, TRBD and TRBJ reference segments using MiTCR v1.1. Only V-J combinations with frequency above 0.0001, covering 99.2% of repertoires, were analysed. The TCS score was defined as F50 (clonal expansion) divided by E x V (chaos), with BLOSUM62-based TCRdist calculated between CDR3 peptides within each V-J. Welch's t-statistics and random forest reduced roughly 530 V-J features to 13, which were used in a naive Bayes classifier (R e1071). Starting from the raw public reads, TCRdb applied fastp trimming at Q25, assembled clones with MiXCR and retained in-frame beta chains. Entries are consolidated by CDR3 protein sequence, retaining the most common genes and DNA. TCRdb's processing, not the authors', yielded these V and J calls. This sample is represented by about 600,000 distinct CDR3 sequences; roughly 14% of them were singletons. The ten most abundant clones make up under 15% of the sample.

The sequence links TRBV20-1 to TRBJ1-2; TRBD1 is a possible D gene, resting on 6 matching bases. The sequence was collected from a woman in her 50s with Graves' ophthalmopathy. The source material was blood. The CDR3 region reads CSARASDSQTSGYTF. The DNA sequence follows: TGCAGTGCTAGAGCCTCGGACAGCCAGACGAGTGGCTACACCTTC.